The present T cell receptor (beta chain) was sequenced within a study of T cell repertoires in cytomegalovirus infection. Overall study: HLA-B-restricted CMV epitopes that are well studied, plus recently identified HLA-C-restricted ones, were used by the study. Matching HLA type, along with CMV infection, was indicated by public TCR beta signatures.

In this sample, this clonotype turned up a few times. Its antigen is unidentified. The CDR3 length is 15 residues. V was shortened by 5 bases and J by 4 bases, with 16 bases between the two germline ends. Per the germline V gene, CDR1 is SGHVS and CDR2 is FQNEAQ. Study results and limitations: Across the ex vivo response, the dominant clonotypes were HLA-C-restricted CMV-specific TCR beta clonotypes. Adding up the frequency of public TCR beta families identified people who carried CMV plus the relevant HLA.

TCRdb re-derived calls from the reads in MiXCR, one entry per CDR3 protein. This sample has fewer than 30,000 distinct CDR3 sequences, with around 20% found just once. The chain links TRBV7-8 to TRBJ2-3; perhaps TRBD1 as D (6 bases). The starting material was CD8+ T cells from cultured PBMCs, obtained from culture after CMV antigen stimulation. The receptor's source is a human donor in good health (CMV status not recorded). Some clones in this sample may be carry-over from other donors' samples. The chain's CDR3 is CASSVTGLGADTQYF. In DNA, the CDR3 is TGTGCCAGCAGCGTTACAGGGCTAGGTGCAGATACGCAGTATTTT.